A single TCR beta chain is shown here with its context. The data are from a study of shared T cell receptors in the human thymus. Here immunoSEQ multiplex PCR was the method, and the copy in TCRdb shows in-frame clones only, minus some. The top ten hold under 0.012% of the sample, which has approximately 760,000 clones, approximately 83% seen once. The CDR3 consists of 15 residues. The V and J ends lost 3 bases and 8 bases, in that order; junction bases with no gene match: 10. Germline values: CDR1 SNHLY, CDR2 FYNNEI. These same records also appear under a second study, on human thymus T cells. This second study says: Healthy Finnish infants having corrective surgery for congenital heart defects served as donors. Across thymic and blood repertoires, the usage of V and J genes appeared to be biased.

Sequencing input: thymocytes. The TCR was taken from a girl less than two years old with a congenital heart defect. The V gene is TRBV2, the J gene TRBJ1-2; 9 bases align to TRBD1. The CDR3 region has the DNA TGTGCCAGCAGTGATACAGGGGGCGGTTTGTTAGGCTACACCTTC. It specifies CASSDTGGGLLGYTF.